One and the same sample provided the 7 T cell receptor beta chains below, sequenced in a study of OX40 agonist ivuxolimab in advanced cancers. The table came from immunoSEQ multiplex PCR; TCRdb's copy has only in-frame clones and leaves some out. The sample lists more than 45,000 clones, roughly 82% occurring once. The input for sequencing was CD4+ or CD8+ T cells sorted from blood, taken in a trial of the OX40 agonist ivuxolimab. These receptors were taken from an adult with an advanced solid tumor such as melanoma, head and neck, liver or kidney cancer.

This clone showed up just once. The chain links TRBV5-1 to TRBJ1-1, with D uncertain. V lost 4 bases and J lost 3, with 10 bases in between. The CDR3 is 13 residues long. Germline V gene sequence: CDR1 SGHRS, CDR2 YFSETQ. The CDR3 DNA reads TGCGCCAGCAGCCGAGGCCGGGACACTGAAGCTTTCTTT. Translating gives CASSRGRDTEAFF.

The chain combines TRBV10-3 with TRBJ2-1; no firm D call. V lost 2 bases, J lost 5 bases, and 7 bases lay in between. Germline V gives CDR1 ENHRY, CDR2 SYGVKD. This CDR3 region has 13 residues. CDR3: CAISETPDNEQFF. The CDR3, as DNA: TGTGCCATCAGTGAGACCCCGGACAATGAGCAGTTCTTC.

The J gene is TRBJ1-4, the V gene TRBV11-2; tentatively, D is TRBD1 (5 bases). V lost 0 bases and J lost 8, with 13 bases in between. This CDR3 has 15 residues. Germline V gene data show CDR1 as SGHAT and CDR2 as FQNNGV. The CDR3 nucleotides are TGTGCCAGCAGCTTAGAGTCCAGGGTGGGCGAAAAACTGTTTTTT. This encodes CASSLESRVGEKLFF.

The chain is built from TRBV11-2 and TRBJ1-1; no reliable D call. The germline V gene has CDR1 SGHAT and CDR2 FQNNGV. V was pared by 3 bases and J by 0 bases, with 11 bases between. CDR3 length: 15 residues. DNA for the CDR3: TGTGCCAGCAGCTTCCGAGGGAGTTTGAACACTGAAGCTTTCTTT. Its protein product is CASSFRGSLNTEAFF.

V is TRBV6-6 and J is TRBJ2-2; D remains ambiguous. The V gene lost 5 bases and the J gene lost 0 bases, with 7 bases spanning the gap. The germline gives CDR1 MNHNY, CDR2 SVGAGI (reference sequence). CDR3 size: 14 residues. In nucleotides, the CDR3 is TGTGCCAGCAGTCAATACGCGAACACCGGGGAGCTGTTTTTT. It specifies CASSQYANTGELFF.

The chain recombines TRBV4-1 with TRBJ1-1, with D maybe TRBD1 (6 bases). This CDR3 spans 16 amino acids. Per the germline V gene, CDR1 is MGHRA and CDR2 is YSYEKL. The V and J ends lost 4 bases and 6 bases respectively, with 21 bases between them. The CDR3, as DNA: TGCGCCAGCAGCCCGGCCCGTACAGGGAGGGGCCCTGAAGCTTTCTTT. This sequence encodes CASSPARTGRGPEAFF.

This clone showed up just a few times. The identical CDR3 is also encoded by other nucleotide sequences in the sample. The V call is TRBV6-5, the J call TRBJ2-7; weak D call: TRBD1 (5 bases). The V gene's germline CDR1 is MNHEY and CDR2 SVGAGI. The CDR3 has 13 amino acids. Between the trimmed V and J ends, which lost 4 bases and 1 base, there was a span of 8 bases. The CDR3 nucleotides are TGTGCCAGCAGTTCTACAGGTTCCTACGAGCAGTACTTC. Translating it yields CASSSTGSYEQYF.